The 5 T cell receptor beta chains in this list originate from one sample, sequenced in a study of blood T cells in healthy people across ages. Through a sample-barcoded 5' primer and a J-beta primer mix, a second PCR was run for roughly 7 to 11 cycles. TCRdb called the 5' RACE reads again in MiXCR, with one record for every CDR3 protein. Of about 730,000 distinct CDR3 sequences in the sample, roughly 43% were seen once. Sequenced input: blood. The receptors were gathered from a woman aged 60-75 years in good health.

J is TRBJ2-1 and V is TRBV20-1, with 13 nucleotides matching TRBD2. CDR3 size: 17 residues. Germline trimming cut 0 bases from V and 9 bases from J; bases unmatched to any gene: 11. The germline V gene encodes CDR1 DFQATT and CDR2 SNEGSKA (reference sequence). CDR3 loop: CSARDLARTSGSIEQFF. The CDR3 DNA reads as TGCAGTGCTAGAGATTTGGCCCGGACTAGCGGGAGTATTGAGCAGTTCTTC.

This clonotype was picked up a small number of times. This chain connects TRBV12-3 or TRBV12-4 to TRBJ2-1; the match to TRBD2 covers 10 bases. The end of the DNA fits TRBJ2-7 better, so the J call may be wrong. The CDR3 covers 15 residues. CDR3 nucleotides: TGTGCCAGCAGCCCTCTAGCGGGAGTCTACAATGAGCAGTACTTC. Its translation is CASSPLAGVYNEQYF.

The V and J genes are TRBV20-1 and TRBJ2-2; a possible D gene is TRBD2 (6 bases). CDR3 length equals 14 residues. The germline V and J ends were trimmed by 3 bases and 6 bases, with 14 bases remaining between them. Germline CDR1 reads DFQATT; CDR2 reads SNEGSKA (reference sequence). Here the CDR3 DNA reads TGCAGTGCTAGTCGCGGGACCCAGGCCGGGGAGCTGTTTTTT. Translating gives CSASRGTQAGELFF.

The chain is built from TRBV5-1 and TRBJ2-1; D not certain. The V and J ends lost 4 bases and 4 bases respectively, with 9 bases between them. Germline V lookup: CDR1 SGHRS, CDR2 YFSETQ. The CDR3 has 13 residues. CDR3 amino acids: CASSNTEYNEQFF. DNA for the CDR3: TGCGCCAGCAGCAATACAGAGTACAATGAGCAGTTCTTC.

This clonotype was picked up a small number of times. The V and J genes are TRBV20-1 and TRBJ2-4; D perhaps matches TRBD2 (6 bases). V was trimmed by 3 bases and J by 6 bases, leaving 6 bases between them. Per the germline V gene, CDR1 is DFQATT and CDR2 is SNEGSKA (reference sequence). The CDR3 loop spans 11 amino acids. CDR3 DNA sequence: TGCAGTGCTAGGGGGGGAAACATTCAGTACTTC. Its protein is CSARGGNIQYF.